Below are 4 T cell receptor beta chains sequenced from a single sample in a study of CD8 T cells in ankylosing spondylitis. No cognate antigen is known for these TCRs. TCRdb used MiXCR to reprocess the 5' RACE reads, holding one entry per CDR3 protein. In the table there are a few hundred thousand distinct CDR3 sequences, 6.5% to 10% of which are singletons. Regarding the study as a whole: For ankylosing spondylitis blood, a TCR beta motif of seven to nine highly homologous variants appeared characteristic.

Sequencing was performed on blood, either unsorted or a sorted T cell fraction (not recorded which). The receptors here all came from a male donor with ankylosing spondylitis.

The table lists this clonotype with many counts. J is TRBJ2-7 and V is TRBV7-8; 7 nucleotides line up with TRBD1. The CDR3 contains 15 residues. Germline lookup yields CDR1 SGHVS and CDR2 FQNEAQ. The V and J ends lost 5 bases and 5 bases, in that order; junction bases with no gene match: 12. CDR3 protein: CASSQGTVTRDEQYF. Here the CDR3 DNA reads TGTGCCAGCAGCCAAGGGACAGTAACTAGAGACGAGCAGTACTTC.

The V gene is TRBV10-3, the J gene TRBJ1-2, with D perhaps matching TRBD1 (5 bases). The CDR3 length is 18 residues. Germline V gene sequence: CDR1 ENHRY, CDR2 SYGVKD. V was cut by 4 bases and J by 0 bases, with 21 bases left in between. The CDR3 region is CAISARDGLLEANYGYTF. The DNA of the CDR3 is TGTGCCATCAGTGCCCGGGACGGGCTATTGGAAGCTAACTATGGCTACACCTTC.

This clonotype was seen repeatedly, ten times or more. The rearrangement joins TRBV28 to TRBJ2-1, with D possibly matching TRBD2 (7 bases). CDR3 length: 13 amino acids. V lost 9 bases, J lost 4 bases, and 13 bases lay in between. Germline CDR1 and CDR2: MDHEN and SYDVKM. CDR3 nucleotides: TGTGCCAGTGGCGCGGGGGCTTACAATGAGCAGTTCTTC. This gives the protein CASGAGAYNEQFF. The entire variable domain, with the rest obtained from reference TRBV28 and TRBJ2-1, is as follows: DVKVTQSSRYLVKRTGEKVFLECVQDMDHENMFWYRQDPGLGLRLIYFSYDVKMKEKGDIPEGYSVSREKKERFSLILESASTNQTSMYLCASGAGAYNEQFFGPGTRLTVL.

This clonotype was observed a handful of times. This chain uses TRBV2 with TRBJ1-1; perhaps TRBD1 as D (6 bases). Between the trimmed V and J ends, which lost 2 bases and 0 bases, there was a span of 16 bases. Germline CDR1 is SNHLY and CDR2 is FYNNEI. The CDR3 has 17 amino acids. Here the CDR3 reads CASSEFAGDLLNTEAFF. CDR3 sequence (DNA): TGTGCCAGCAGTGAATTTGCAGGGGATCTATTGAACACTGAAGCTTTCTTT.